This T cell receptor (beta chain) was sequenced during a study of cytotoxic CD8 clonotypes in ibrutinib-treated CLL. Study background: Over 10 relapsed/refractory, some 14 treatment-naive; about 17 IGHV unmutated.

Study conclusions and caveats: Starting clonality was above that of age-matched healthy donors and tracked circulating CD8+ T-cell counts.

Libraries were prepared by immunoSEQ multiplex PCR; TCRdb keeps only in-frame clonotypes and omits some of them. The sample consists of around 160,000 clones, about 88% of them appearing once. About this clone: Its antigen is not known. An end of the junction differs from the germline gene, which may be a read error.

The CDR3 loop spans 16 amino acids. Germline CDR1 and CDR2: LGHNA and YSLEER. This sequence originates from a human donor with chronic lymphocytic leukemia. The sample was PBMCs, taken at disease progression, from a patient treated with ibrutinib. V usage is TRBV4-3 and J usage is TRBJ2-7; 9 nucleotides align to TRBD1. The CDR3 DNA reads TGCGCCAGCAGCCAAGGTCTCCTACAGGGGGCAGGCGAGCAGCACTTC. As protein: CASSQGLLQGAGEQHF.